The clone carrying this T cell receptor beta chain occurred once. Its cognate antigen is unknown. The CDR3 has 13 amino acids. The ends were cut back, 4 bases at V and 6 bases at J, with 13 bases in the middle. Germline assignment: CDR1 SGHVS and CDR2 FNYEAQ. The source of the sample is a study of CD4 T cells in relation to SARS-CoV-2 and coronaviruses. The unexposed donors gave CD4+ T cells in about 2010-2019, prior to COVID-19. Isolation of CD4+ T cells took place after about 9 days in culture. Profiled with immunoSEQ multiplex PCR; TCRdb holds only in-frame clones, not every one. The table includes roughly 24,000 clones, approximately 72% detected once.

The chain links TRBV7-6 to TRBJ2-7; D call uncertain. The source material was CD4+ T cells from PBMCs, cultured in vitro. This TCR was recovered from a human donor in good health. CDR3 residues: CASSSGYHREQYF. CDR3 bases: TGTGCCAGCAGCTCGGGCTACCACCGCGAGCAGTACTTC.